Listed below are T cell receptor beta chains from one sample, sequenced in a study of T cells in Graves' hyperthyroidism and ophthalmopathy. TCRdb redid the calling of the multiplex PCR reads with MiXCR, one entry per CDR3 protein. In the table there are 600,000 or so distinct CDR3 sequences, around 13% of which are singletons. Sequenced material: blood. Receptors were obtained from a woman aged 50 to 65 with Graves' ophthalmopathy. Each CDR3 is given with its conserved first and last residue. A D gene is named only where the DNA matches it firmly. Clone size appears in some rows only: once, few, many, or a class for an expanded clone.

clone size: many
J gene: TRBJ1-5
V gene: TRBV20-1
D gene: -
CDR3 protein: CSAHSMLLFLGNQPQHF
CDR3 DNA: TGCAGTGCTCACAGTATGCTACTTTTTTTAGGCAATCAGCCCCAGCATTTT

clone size: many
J gene: TRBJ2-1
V gene: TRBV6-6
D gene: TRBD2
CDR3 protein: CASSYLGLAGDPRNEQFF
CDR3 DNA: TGTGCCAGCAGTTACTTAGGACTAGCGGGAGACCCTCGCAATGAGCAGTTCTTC

clone size: once
J gene: TRBJ2-7
V gene: TRBV28
D gene: -
CDR3 protein: CANSQRPDEQYF
CDR3 DNA: TGTGCCAACAGCCAACGGCCAGACGAGCAGTACTTC

clone size: many
J gene: TRBJ2-3
V gene: TRBV20-1
D gene: TRBD2
CDR3 protein: CSAKRTSGRTDTQYF
CDR3 DNA: TGCAGTGCTAAAAGGACTAGCGGGAGGACAGATACGCAGTATTTT

clone size: few
J gene: TRBJ2-1
V gene: TRBV14
D gene: -
CDR3 protein: CASSQVLPWGQFF
CDR3 DNA: TGTGCCAGCAGCCAAGTCCTCCCCTGGGGCCAGTTCTTC

clone size: many
J gene: TRBJ2-1
V gene: TRBV20-1
D gene: TRBD1
CDR3 protein: CSARALGTADNEQFF
CDR3 DNA: TGCAGTGCTAGGGCCCTCGGGACAGCAGACAATGAGCAGTTCTTC

clone size: many
J gene: TRBJ2-3
V gene: TRBV7-8
D gene: -
CDR3 protein: CASSPRLVRTDTQYF
CDR3 DNA: TGTGCCAGCAGCCCCCGACTAGTACGCACAGATACGCAGTATTTT

clone size: -
J gene: TRBJ1-2
V gene: TRBV20-1
D gene: TRBD1
CDR3 protein: CSARPRTGGRQAYYGYTF
CDR3 DNA: TGCAGTGCTAGACCCCGGACAGGCGGAAGACAGGCGTACTATGGCTACACCTTC

clone size: many
J gene: TRBJ2-1
V gene: TRBV29-1
D gene: -
CDR3 protein: CSVEDWARVGNEQFF
CDR3 DNA: TGCAGCGTTGAAGATTGGGCTAGGGTCGGCAATGAGCAGTTCTTC

clone size: many
J gene: TRBJ1-5
V gene: TRBV6-2/TRBV6-3
D gene: -
CDR3 protein: CASSYRNQPQHF
CDR3 DNA: TGTGCCAGCAGTTACAGGAATCAGCCCCAGCATTTT

clone size: many
J gene: TRBJ1-1
V gene: TRBV28
D gene: -
CDR3 protein: CASRPRTDTEAFF
CDR3 DNA: TGTGCCAGCAGACCTAGGACAGACACTGAAGCTTTCTTT

clone size: many
J gene: TRBJ2-1
V gene: TRBV11-2
D gene: -
CDR3 protein: CASSLERPQGGFVEQFF
CDR3 DNA: TGTGCCAGCAGCTTAGAACGTCCACAGGGTGGGTTCGTTGAGCAGTTCTTC

clone size: many
J gene: TRBJ2-7
V gene: TRBV29-1
D gene: TRBD2
CDR3 protein: CSVGRELSGEQYF
CDR3 DNA: TGCAGCGTTGGGCGGGAGCTGTCGGGTGAGCAGTACTTC

clone size: many
J gene: TRBJ1-1
V gene: TRBV28
D gene: -
CDR3 protein: CASSFQVRVERKTEAFF
CDR3 DNA: TGTGCCAGCAGTTTTCAGGTCAGGGTGGAAAGGAAGACTGAAGCTTTCTTT

clone size: many
J gene: TRBJ2-3
V gene: TRBV11-2
D gene: TRBD2
CDR3 protein: CASSLEASGRSTDTQYF
CDR3 DNA: TGTGCCAGCAGCTTAGAGGCTAGCGGAAGGAGCACAGATACGCAGTATTTT

clone size: -
J gene: TRBJ2-2
V gene: TRBV29-1
D gene: TRBD2
CDR3 protein: CSVETPGGGPGELFF
CDR3 DNA: TGCAGCGTTGAAACCCCGGGGGGGGGTCCCGGGGAGCTGTTTTTT

clone size: many
J gene: TRBJ2-7
V gene: TRBV7-8
D gene: TRBD1
CDR3 protein: CASSWAPDRGGEQYF
CDR3 DNA: TGTGCCAGCAGCTGGGCACCGGACAGGGGTGGCGAGCAGTACTTC

clone size: -
J gene: TRBJ2-5
V gene: TRBV20-1
D gene: TRBD2
CDR3 protein: CSAEIPTSGTQETQYF
CDR3 DNA: TGCAGTGCCGAGATCCCGACTAGCGGGACCCAAGAGACCCAGTACTTC

clone size: few
J gene: TRBJ2-3
V gene: TRBV10-3
D gene: -
CDR3 protein: CAISELAGTDTQYF
CDR3 DNA: TGTGCCATCAGTGAGTTAGCGGGCACAGATACGCAGTATTTT

clone size: -
J gene: TRBJ1-2
V gene: TRBV3-1
D gene: TRBD1
CDR3 protein: CASSPQGEGGYTF
CDR3 DNA: TGTGCCAGCAGCCCCCAGGGGGAGGGCGGCTACACCTTC

clone size: many
J gene: TRBJ2-7
V gene: TRBV3-1
D gene: -
CDR3 protein: CASSQGPDGLYEQYF
CDR3 DNA: TGTGCCAGCAGCCAAGGTCCCGACGGACTCTACGAGCAGTACTTC

clone size: many
J gene: TRBJ1-5
V gene: TRBV11-2
D gene: -
CDR3 protein: CASSPHGNQPQHF
CDR3 DNA: TGTGCCAGCAGCCCCCATGGCAATCAGCCCCAGCATTTT

clone size: many
J gene: TRBJ2-3
V gene: TRBV15
D gene: TRBD1
CDR3 protein: CATSKPGTGAKTDTQYF
CDR3 DNA: TGTGCCACCAGCAAACCCGGGACAGGGGCTAAAACAGATACGCAGTATTTT

clone size: few
J gene: TRBJ1-1
V gene: TRBV18
D gene: -
CDR3 protein: CASSPPGKVEAFF
CDR3 DNA: TGTGCCAGCTCACCGCCAGGGAAGGTTGAAGCTTTCTTT

clone size: many
J gene: TRBJ2-7
V gene: TRBV5-6
D gene: TRBD2
CDR3 protein: CASLLAGGYEQYF
CDR3 DNA: TGTGCCAGCCTACTAGCGGGAGGCTACGAGCAGTACTTC

clone size: many
J gene: TRBJ1-3
V gene: TRBV28
D gene: -
CDR3 protein: CASSPSISGNTIYF
CDR3 DNA: TGTGCCAGCAGCCCTTCAATATCTGGAAACACCATATATTTT

clone size: many
J gene: TRBJ1-1
V gene: TRBV7-8
D gene: TRBD1
CDR3 protein: CASSSPGQPMNTEAFF
CDR3 DNA: TGTGCCAGCAGCTCCCCGGGACAGCCCATGAACACTGAAGCTTTCTTT

clone size: many
J gene: TRBJ2-1
V gene: TRBV5-1
D gene: -
CDR3 protein: CASSMGRYNEQFF
CDR3 DNA: TGCGCCAGCAGCATGGGGCGCTACAATGAGCAGTTCTTC

clone size: many
J gene: TRBJ2-7
V gene: TRBV6-1
D gene: TRBD2
CDR3 protein: CASSYRGTSYEQYF
CDR3 DNA: TGTGCCAGCAGTTACAGAGGGACTAGCTACGAGCAGTACTTC

clone size: -
J gene: TRBJ2-5
V gene: TRBV11-2
D gene: -
CDR3 protein: CVSTPRGDIQETQYF
CDR3 DNA: TGTGTCAGCACCCCAAGGGGGGACATACAAGAGACCCAGTACTTC

clone size: -
J gene: TRBJ1-2
V gene: TRBV29-1
D gene: -
CDR3 protein: CSVARGREYGYTF
CDR3 DNA: TGCAGCGTTGCCAGGGGCCGGGAATATGGCTACACCTTC

clone size: few
J gene: TRBJ2-5
V gene: TRBV6-2/TRBV6-3
D gene: -
CDR3 protein: CASTDGETQYF
CDR3 DNA: TGTGCCAGCACAGATGGAGAGACCCAGTACTTC

clone size: many
J gene: TRBJ2-1
V gene: TRBV11-2
D gene: -
CDR3 protein: CASSWTLRGNEQFF
CDR3 DNA: TGTGCCAGCAGCTGGACCCTTCGGGGGAATGAGCAGTTCTTC

clone size: few
J gene: TRBJ2-5
V gene: TRBV7-3
D gene: TRBD1
CDR3 protein: CASSRDRGHQETQYF
CDR3 DNA: TGTGCCAGCAGCCGGGACAGGGGACATCAAGAGACCCAGTACTTC

clone size: many
J gene: TRBJ1-5
V gene: TRBV12-3/TRBV12-4
D gene: -
CDR3 protein: CASSWVGLVRDYSNQPQHF
CDR3 DNA: TGTGCCAGCAGTTGGGTTGGACTCGTAAGAGACTATAGCAATCAGCCCCAGCATTTT

clone size: many
J gene: TRBJ1-1
V gene: TRBV12-3/TRBV12-4
D gene: TRBD1
CDR3 protein: CASSFGTGDFF
CDR3 DNA: TGTGCCAGCAGTTTCGGGACAGGGGACTTCTTT

clone size: many
J gene: TRBJ2-5
V gene: TRBV7-8
D gene: -
CDR3 protein: CASSLARRSSQETQYF
CDR3 DNA: TGTGCCAGCAGCTTAGCCCGCAGATCTTCTCAAGAGACCCAGTACTTC

clone size: -
J gene: TRBJ1-3
V gene: TRBV3-1
D gene: -
CDR3 protein: CTSSQVGTSGNTIYF
CDR3 DNA: TGTACCAGCAGCCAAGTAGGCACCTCTGGAAACACCATATATTTT

clone size: many
J gene: TRBJ2-1
V gene: TRBV28
D gene: TRBD2
CDR3 protein: CASTRTGGSYNEQFF
CDR3 DNA: TGTGCCAGCACTAGAACGGGGGGCTCCTACAATGAGCAGTTCTTC